This T cell receptor (beta chain) came from a study of control samples from healthy donors and cancer patients. With 4 bases removed from V and 5 bases from J, the gap between germline ends came to 17 bases. CDR3 size: 16 residues. The germline CDR1 and CDR2 sequences are MGHDK and SYGVNS. TCRdb's copy holds only in-frame clones and misses some; the assay was immunoSEQ multiplex PCR. The sample consists of some 120,000 clones, approximately 90% of them appearing once. The chain has TRBV25-1 and TRBJ1-4; tentatively, D is TRBD1 (6 bases). The sequence came from a man in his fifties or sixties in good health. Sequencing was done on a sample of blood. The CDR3 nucleotides are TGTGCCAGCAGTGGGGGGGGCGCAGCCAGAAATGAAAAACTGTTTTTT. Its translation is CASSGGGAARNEKLFF.